These 31 T cell receptor beta chains came from one sample sequenced in a study of shared clonotypes between healthy human individuals. The method was immunoSEQ multiplex PCR; TCRdb's version includes in-frame clones alone and lacks a portion of them. The data show some 1,100,000 clones, with around 78% seen just once and about 0.52% held by the top ten. The sample was memory CD4+ T cells from PBMCs. The subset was: CD45RA-negative fraction. The receptors come from a man in his late teens or twenties in good health. Some clones in this sample may be carry-over from other donors' samples.

This sequence joins TRBV6-5 and TRBJ2-5, with 9 bases that match TRBD2. CDR1 MNHEY and CDR2 SVGAGI come from the germline V gene. V was pared by 2 bases and J by 5 bases, with 6 bases of the junction left unmatched. The length of the CDR3 is 15 residues. The CDR3 reads CASSYASGRRETQYF. For the CDR3, the DNA is TGTGCCAGCAGTTACGCCAGCGGGAGGAGGGAGACCCAGTACTTC.

The rearrangement uses TRBV29-1 and TRBJ2-2; TRBD1 is a possible D gene (5 bases). Per germline, CDR1 SQVTM and CDR2 ANQGSEA. The CDR3 totals 12 residues. Trimming cost V 4 bases and J 8 bases, with 11 bases left between them. CDR3 protein: CSVARGLGELFF. The CDR3 DNA reads as TGCAGCGTTGCTAGGGGTCTGGGGGAGCTGTTTTTT.

The chain joins TRBV25-1 to TRBJ2-7; D is uncertain. Germline CDR1 and CDR2: MGHDK and SYGVNS. Trimming took 6 bases from V and 0 from J, leaving 9 bases between them. The CDR3 totals 13 residues. DNA for the CDR3: TGTGCCAGCAGATTAGAAAGCTCCTACGAGCAGTACTTC. This encodes CASRLESSYEQYF.

The rearrangement uses TRBV7-2 and TRBJ2-3, with TRBD2 matching over 9 bases. After removal of 0 bases from V and 5 bases from J, the junction contained 6 bases not matched to a gene. This CDR3 contains 16 residues. CDR1 SGHTA and CDR2 FQGNSA come from the germline V gene. CDR3 in amino acids: CASSLALAGSQDTQYF. CDR3 nucleotides: TGTGCCAGCAGCTTAGCACTAGCGGGTTCACAAGATACGCAGTATTTT.

The chain links TRBV18 to TRBJ2-7; possible D gene TRBD2, 6 bases. Trimming left V 1 base short and J 6 bases short, with 19 bases between. Germline CDR1 and CDR2: KGHSH and LQKENI. The CDR3 consists of 16 residues. In DNA, the CDR3 is TGTGCCAGCTCACCACGGATTCGCGGGATGGAGGGCGAGCAGTACTTC. Translated, it gives CASSPRIRGMEGEQYF.

In DNA, the CDR3 is TGTGCCAGCAGCTCGGGACAGGGGTCTACAGATACGCAGTATTTT. Translation gives CASSSGQGSTDTQYF. The rearrangement uses TRBV6-6 and TRBJ2-3; TRBD1 aligns across 10 bases. The CDR3 spans 15 residues. CDR1 MNHNY and CDR2 SVGAGI come from the germline V gene (reference sequence). J was trimmed by 3 bases and V by 6 bases; bases with no gene match: 6.

The V call is TRBV29-1, the J call TRBJ1-2; D is undetermined. V was shortened by 4 bases and J by 4 bases, with 16 bases between the two germline ends. This CDR3 is built from 14 residues. CDR1 is SQVTM, CDR2 ANQGSEA, per germline. The CDR3 loop is CSVAEVISPYGYTF. The CDR3 DNA reads TGCAGCGTTGCGGAAGTTATTTCCCCCTATGGCTACACCTTC.

V gene TRBV19 combines with J gene TRBJ1-1; D possibly corresponds to TRBD1 (6 bases). Per the germline V gene, CDR1 is LNHDA and CDR2 is SQIVND (reference sequence). The CDR3 is 13 residues long. The V and J ends lost 4 bases and 6 bases respectively, with 12 bases between them. The DNA of the CDR3 is TGTGCCAGTAGTAGACGACAGGCCCCTGAAGCTTTCTTT. It translates to CASSRRQAPEAFF.

V is TRBV5-1 and J is TRBJ2-3; 7 positions match TRBD2. This CDR3 spans 15 amino acids. CDR1 and CDR2 (germline): SGHRS, YFSETQ. The V gene end was trimmed by 5 bases and the J gene end by 5 bases; junction bases not matched to a gene: 11. The CDR3, as DNA: TGCGCCAGCAGAAGGTGGGGGAGGGCCCAAGATACGCAGTATTTT. This sequence encodes CASRRWGRAQDTQYF.

CDR3 coding DNA: TGTGCCAGCAGCGCAAGCCCCGGACAGGTCTTCGATACGCAGTATTTT. Translating gives CASSASPGQVFDTQYF. The J gene is TRBJ2-3, the V gene TRBV9, with 7 nucleotides matching TRBD1. From germline, CDR1 is SGDLS and CDR2 YYNGEE. The CDR3 contains 16 residues. V was pared by 3 bases and J by 6 bases, with 13 bases of the junction left unmatched.

The chain uses TRBV5-4 and TRBJ1-2; 7 bases match TRBD1. Germline CDR1 is SGHNT and CDR2 is YYREEE (reference sequence). CDR3 length equals 15 residues. The V gene end was trimmed by 3 bases and the J gene end by 2 bases; junction bases not matched to a gene: 7. CDR3 sequence reads: CASSWGGQRNYGYTF. CDR3 sequence (DNA): TGTGCCAGCAGCTGGGGGGGACAGAGAAACTATGGCTACACCTTC.

About this clone: Additional DNA sequences in this sample encode the identical CDR3. This chain's CDR3 is CASSSYRGQETQYF. The CDR3 DNA is TGTGCCAGCAGTTCCTACAGGGGTCAAGAGACCCAGTACTTC. The rearrangement uses TRBV27 and TRBJ2-5; 7 bases match TRBD1. Germline V gives CDR1 MNHEY, CDR2 SMNVEV (reference sequence). This CDR3 contains 14 residues. V gave up 4 bases and J gave up 2 bases; unmatched junction bases: 4.

The chain combines TRBV5-1 with TRBJ2-2, with D possibly matching TRBD2 (6 bases). V was shortened by 4 bases and J by 3 bases, with 13 bases between the two germline ends. Germline assignment: CDR1 SGHRS and CDR2 YFSETQ. CDR3 length: 15 residues. The CDR3 here is CASSRLPGDTGELFF. The CDR3 bases are TGCGCCAGCAGCCGCCTCCCGGGGGACACCGGGGAGCTGTTTTTT.

V usage is TRBV7-3 and J usage is TRBJ2-2, with 9 bases fitting TRBD2. Germline CDR1 SGHTA, CDR2 FQGTGA. There are 16 residues in the CDR3. Germline trimming cut 5 bases from V and 0 bases from J; bases unmatched to any gene: 4. The CDR3 here is CASSSGGNANTGELFF. The CDR3 DNA sequence: TGTGCCAGCAGCAGCGGGGGGAACGCGAACACCGGGGAGCTGTTTTTT.

The chain links TRBV6-5 to TRBJ2-3, with D possibly matching TRBD1 (6 bases). Germline CDR1 and CDR2: MNHEY and SVGAGI. The CDR3 runs 15 residues. Trimming left V 5 bases short and J 2 bases short, with 14 bases between. CDR3 in amino acids: CASSIWGQNTDTQYF. CDR3 DNA sequence: TGTGCCAGCAGTATCTGGGGGCAGAACACAGATACGCAGTATTTT.

The V and J genes are TRBV5-1 and TRBJ2-3; 8 bases match TRBD2. The CDR3 has 16 amino acids. The V and J ends lost 1 base and 4 bases, in that order; junction bases with no gene match: 8. The germline CDR1 and CDR2 sequences are SGHRS and YFSETQ. CDR3: CASSLPSGGSPDTQYF. The CDR3 DNA is TGCGCCAGCAGCTTGCCCAGCGGGGGTAGCCCAGATACGCAGTATTTT.

The rearrangement joins TRBV27 to TRBJ2-2; 9 bases align to TRBD1. J lost 6 bases, V lost 11 bases, and 10 bases had no gene match. The CDR3 totals 14 residues. Germline CDR1 and CDR2: MNHEY and SMNVEV (reference sequence). CDR3 bases: TGTGCCTCACGGTGGGACAGGGCAGCCGGGGAGCTGTTTTTT. Its translation is CASRWDRAAGELFF.

The chain combines TRBV19 with TRBJ2-5; tentatively, D is TRBD2 (5 bases). Germline lookup yields CDR1 LNHDA and CDR2 SQIVND (reference sequence). CDR3 size: 14 residues. Trimming stripped 3 bases from V and 7 bases from J, with 15 bases between. The DNA for the CDR3 is TGTGCCAGTAGTATGGACTCAGCTCGAGGGACCCAGTACTTC. The encoded protein is CASSMDSARGTQYF. Full variable domain (missing parts from reference TRBV19 and TRBJ2-5): DGGITQSPKYLFRKEGQNVTLSCEQNLNHDAMYWYRQDPGQGLRLIYYSQIVNDFQKGDIAEGYSVSREKKESFPLTVTSAQKNPTAFYLCASSMDSARGTQYFGPGTRLLVL.

The chain employs TRBV27 and TRBJ2-2, with 10 bases fitting TRBD2. The CDR3 extends over 14 amino acids. CDR1 is MNHEY, CDR2 SMNVEV, per germline (reference sequence). Germline trimming cut 8 bases from V and 9 bases from J; bases unmatched to any gene: 9. In DNA, the CDR3 is TGTGCCAGCTCGCTAGCGGGGGATTACCGGGAGCTGTTTTTT. Translating gives CASSLAGDYRELFF.

The V gene is TRBV25-1, the J gene TRBJ2-5; TRBD1 or TRBD2 may be the D gene (6 bases each). The CDR3 sequence is 14 residues long. Trimming removed 4 bases from V and 4 bases from J, with 13 bases in between. Germline loops: CDR1 MGHDK, CDR2 SYGVNS. CDR3 bases: TGTGCCAGCAGTGGAAAGCCGGGGGCAGAGACCCAGTACTTC. It encodes CASSGKPGAETQYF.

In this sample, this clone turned up a few times. The same CDR3 arises from other DNA sequences in this sample as well. The rearrangement links TRBV7-9 to TRBJ2-3; 13 nucleotides line up with TRBD2. This CDR3 comprises 16 residues. Losses at the gene ends were 6 bases for V and 3 bases for J; bases not matched to a gene: 6. The germline V gene encodes CDR1 SEHNR and CDR2 FQNEAQ (reference sequence). The DNA for the CDR3 is TGTGCCAGCAGTTCTAGGACTAGCGGGAGAACAGATACGCAGTATTTT. The encoded protein is CASSSRTSGRTDTQYF. Based on the CDR3 plus reference TRBV7-9 and TRBJ2-3, the full variable domain is DTGVSQNPRHKITKRGQNVTFRCDPISEHNRLYWYRQTLGQGPEFLTYFQNEAQLEKSRLLSDRFSAERPKGSFSTLEIQRTEQGDSAMYLCASSSRTSGRTDTQYFGPGTRLTVL.

The CDR3 region is CASSSIGLGETQYF. The CDR3 nucleotides are TGTGCCAGCAGTTCCATTGGACTAGGCGAGACCCAGTACTTC. The rearrangement links TRBV28 to TRBJ2-5; TRBD2 matches at 7 bases. V trimming: 4 bases; J trimming: 5 bases; junction bases outside the gene matches: 7. Germline CDR1 MDHEN, CDR2 SYDVKM. The CDR3 runs to 14 residues.

Concerning this clone itself: The same CDR3 arises from other DNA sequences in this sample as well. The chain employs TRBV18 and TRBJ2-3; 14 bases fit TRBD2. The V segment lost 3 bases and the J segment 6 bases; nucleotides outside the gene matches: 11. This CDR3 has 18 amino acids. Germline V gene sequence: CDR1 KGHSH, CDR2 LQKENI. The CDR3 sequence is CASSPQGLAGVRADTQYF. DNA for the CDR3: TGTGCCAGCTCACCCCAGGGACTAGCGGGAGTGAGAGCGGATACGCAGTATTTT.

The chain combines TRBV11-2 with TRBJ2-6; D might be TRBD1 (6 bases). The CDR3 runs to 13 residues. Germline CDR1 SGHAT, CDR2 FQNNGV. V was shortened by 4 bases and J by 11 bases, with 12 bases between the two germline ends. The CDR3 DNA is TGTGCCAGCAGCTCCCCGGGACACCACGTCCTGACTTTC. Translated: CASSSPGHHVLTF.

This chain links TRBV5-1 with TRBJ2-5; D is ambiguous. This CDR3 has 12 residues. V shed 0 bases and J shed 5 bases, with 5 bases lying between them. Germline CDR1 is SGHRS and CDR2 is YFSETQ. The CDR3 sequence: CASSLDYETQYF. Written as DNA, the CDR3 is TGCGCCAGCAGCTTGGATTATGAGACCCAGTACTTC.

This clone was detected only once. V usage is TRBV5-3 and J usage is TRBJ2-5, with 9 positions matching TRBD1. TRBV5-3 is an open reading frame, and its role is uncertain. V trimming: 0 bases; J trimming: 0 bases; junction bases outside the gene matches: 12. The CDR3 loop spans 19 amino acids. The CDR3 nucleotides read TGTGCCAGAAGCTTGGTGGGAGATGGGGGACAGGGTCACCAAGAGACCCAGTACTTC. This encodes CARSLVGDGGQGHQETQYF.

The chain carries TRBV30 and TRBJ1-5, with D perhaps matching TRBD1 (6 bases). CDR1 and CDR2 (germline): GTSNPN, SVGIG (reference sequence). The CDR3 length is 13 residues. V lost 0 bases to trimming and J lost 5 bases, with 8 bases between them. The CDR3 protein is CAWSVEGDQPQHF. DNA for the CDR3: TGTGCCTGGAGTGTCGAGGGGGATCAGCCCCAGCATTTT. The variable domain in full, with the rest retrieved from reference TRBV30 and TRBJ1-5, is SQTIHQWPATLVQPVGSPLSLECTVEGTSNPNLYWYRQAAGRGLQLLFYSVGIGQISSEVPQNLSASRPQDRQFILSSKKLLLSDSGFYLCAWSVEGDQPQHFGDGTRLSIL.

This CDR3 reads CSVDRTSGINEQFF. The CDR3 coding sequence is TGCAGCGTTGATAGGACTAGCGGGATCAATGAGCAGTTCTTC. V usage is TRBV29-1 and J usage is TRBJ2-1, with TRBD2 matching 12 bases. CDR3 length: 14 amino acids. Trimming cost V 3 bases and J 6 bases; bases outside gene matches: 3. CDR1 and CDR2 (germline): SQVTM, ANQGSEA.

The chain employs TRBV6-6 and TRBJ2-5; D remains unclear. This CDR3 has 12 residues. V was shortened by 5 bases and J by 1 base, with 5 bases between the two germline ends. From germline, CDR1 is MNHNY and CDR2 SVGAGI (reference sequence). CDR3 sequence reads: CASSHSQETQYF. The CDR3 nucleotides are TGTGCCAGCAGTCACAGCCAAGAGACCCAGTACTTC.

The genes are TRBV5-1 and TRBJ2-1; tentatively, D is TRBD2 (6 bases). Trimming pared 0 bases from V and 1 base from J, leaving 8 bases between. The CDR3 is 15 residues long. CDR1 is SGHRS, CDR2 YFSETQ, per germline. CDR3 loop: CASSLASASYNEQFF. The CDR3 region has the DNA TGCGCCAGCAGCTTGGCTAGCGCATCCTACAATGAGCAGTTCTTC.

This rearrangement joins TRBV7-9 to TRBJ2-7; D may be TRBD2 (6 bases). Germline CDR1 SEHNR, CDR2 FQNEAQ (reference sequence). The CDR3 length is 14 residues. The V end lost 5 bases, the J end lost 2 bases, and 13 bases lay between the germline ends. As DNA, the CDR3 is TGTGCCAGCAGCCCCATGGGACTTACCTACGAGCAGTACTTC. Protein: CASSPMGLTYEQYF.